A single sample gave rise to the 25 T cell receptor beta chains below, sequenced in a study of type 1 regulatory T cells. TCRdb re-called the reads with MiXCR, one entry per CDR3 protein. The profile shows some 18,000 distinct CDR3 sequences, about a tenth of them singletons. The sequenced material came from CD4+ T cells, either the whole sample or a sorted fraction (not recorded which). Receptors originate from a human donor in good health.

This clonotype ranks as medium-sized. The genes are TRBV5-6 and TRBJ2-1; 13 nucleotides line up with TRBD2. Trimming removed 4 bases from V and 7 bases from J; junction bases left unmatched: 11. This CDR3 comprises 17 residues. The germline gives CDR1 SGHDT, CDR2 YYEEEE. The CDR3 bases are TGTGCCAGCAGCCGTAGGACTAGCGGGAGTTATGAAAATGAGCAGTTCTTC. Its protein product is CASSRRTSGSYENEQFF.

The chain carries TRBV12-3 or TRBV12-4 and TRBJ2-7; 10 positions agree with TRBD1. V lost 5 bases to trimming and J lost 2 bases; unmatched junction nucleotides: 15. The CDR3 sequence is 18 residues long. As DNA, the CDR3 is TGTGCCAGCAGTACATCACGACAGGGGGCCACCCGAGCCTACGAGCAGTACTTC. It encodes CASSTSRQGATRAYEQYF.

This clonotype is categorized as medium-sized. CDR3 nucleotides: TGTGCCAGCAGCTTAGTGACCGGGACAGGAGGAAACACCATATATTTT. Translating it yields CASSLVTGTGGNTIYF. The chain employs TRBV7-2 and TRBJ1-3; the match to TRBD1 covers 8 bases. This CDR3 comprises 16 residues. Germline V lookup: CDR1 SGHTA, CDR2 FQGNSA. V dropped 1 base and J dropped 4; count of bases not matched to a gene: 6.

In this sample, this clonotype turned up many times. The chain has TRBV20-1 and TRBJ2-1, with TRBD2 identical over 7 bases. After removal of 5 bases from V and 7 bases from J, the junction contained 5 bases not matched to a gene. CDR1 is DFQATT and CDR2 is SNEGSKA in the germline V gene (reference sequence). The CDR3 totals 12 residues. As DNA, the CDR3 is TGCAGTGCTTGGGACTATAGAAATGAGCAGTTCTTC. It encodes CSAWDYRNEQFF.

This clonotype was seen repeatedly, ten times or more. V is TRBV5-1 and J is TRBJ1-1; maybe TRBD1 (5 bases). The germline V gene encodes CDR1 SGHRS and CDR2 YFSETQ. The CDR3 is 14 residues long. Trimming cost V 6 bases and J 3 bases, with 15 bases left between them. CDR3 coding DNA: TGCGCCAGCAATTGGGGCCAAGGACACACTGAAGCTTTCTTT. This codes for CASNWGQGHTEAFF.

The sample holds a few counts of this clonotype. This sequence joins TRBV20-1 and TRBJ2-5; D gene uncertain. Trimming cost V 1 base and J 1 base, with 10 bases left between them. This CDR3 contains 14 residues. Germline CDR1 is DFQATT and CDR2 is SNEGSKA (reference sequence). CDR3 region: CSARAPQIQETQYF. The DNA for the CDR3 is TGCAGTGCTAGAGCCCCACAGATCCAAGAGACCCAGTACTTC.

This clonotype turned up a few times. The chain joins TRBV5-6 to TRBJ2-7; perhaps TRBD2 as D (5 bases). This CDR3 is 17 amino acids long. The V end was cut by 0 bases, the J end by 9 bases, with 25 bases between. The germline V gene encodes CDR1 SGHDT and CDR2 YYEEEE. CDR3 protein: CASSLGETRRLRLGQYF. DNA of the CDR3: TGTGCCAGCAGCTTGGGGGAAACTAGAAGGCTACGTCTAGGGCAGTACTTC.

This clonotype was observed a handful of times. This rearrangement joins TRBV7-2 to TRBJ2-5, with D unresolved. The germline V and J ends were trimmed by 4 bases and 4 bases, with 7 bases remaining between them. Germline V gives CDR1 SGHTA, CDR2 FQGNSA. CDR3 length: 12 amino acids. The CDR3 is CASSSNLETQYF. DNA of the CDR3: TGTGCCAGCAGCTCCAACTTAGAGACCCAGTACTTC.

In its sample, this clonotype was seen many times. The DNA for the CDR3 is TGTGCCAGCAGCCAAGATCCCACGCTGGCGGGAGGGGGTGAGCAGTTCTTC. This gives the protein CASSQDPTLAGGGEQFF. This rearrangement joins TRBV4-2 to TRBJ2-1; TRBD2 aligns across 9 bases. Germline V gives CDR1 LGHNA, CDR2 YNFKEQ. J was trimmed by 9 bases and V by 0 bases; bases with no gene match: 12. CDR3 length: 17 amino acids.

This clonotype was counted at least ten times. The chain uses TRBV20-1 and TRBJ2-3, with TRBD2 as a possible D gene (6 bases). CDR1 and CDR2 from the germline V gene are DFQATT and SNEGSKA (reference sequence). Trimming removed 3 bases at V and 5 bases at J, with 9 bases between. The CDR3 contains 12 residues. The CDR3 coding sequence is TGCAGTGCTAGTCGGCGGGAAGATACGCAGTATTTT. Translated: CSASRREDTQYF.

This clonotype was counted at least ten times. The gene calls are TRBV29-1 and TRBJ1-1; 7 bases are shared with TRBD1. The CDR3 has 12 residues. The junction had 3 bases not matched to a gene; V was cut back by 7 bases and J by 1 base. CDR1 is SQVTM, CDR2 ANQGSEA, per germline. CDR3 nucleotides: TGCAGCGCGGGACAGACGAACACTGAAGCTTTCTTT. Protein: CSAGQTNTEAFF.

Concerning this clonotype: A junction boundary mismatches the germline segment, possibly from a read error. The chain carries TRBV7-6 and TRBJ2-3, with 9 bases lining up with TRBD2. There are 13 residues in the CDR3. Germline V gene lookup returns CDR1 SGHVS and CDR2 FNYEAQ. CDR3 sequence: CVSGGTVTDTQYF. The CDR3 DNA is TGTGTCAGCGGGGGGACGGTCACAGATACGCAGTATTTT.

The chain employs TRBV20-1 and TRBJ2-7; D is perhaps TRBD2 (5 bases). Trimming cost V 5 bases and J 4 bases, with 18 bases left between them. The germline V gene encodes CDR1 DFQATT and CDR2 SNEGSKA (reference sequence). The CDR3 totals 14 residues. CDR3 in DNA: TGCAGTGCTTTACTAGGGCGGCCACCGTACGAGCAGTACTTC. It yields the protein CSALLGRPPYEQYF.

This clonotype is judged medium-sized. V gene TRBV6-4 combines with J gene TRBJ1-2, with 7 nucleotides matching TRBD1. V lost 10 bases, J lost 0 bases, and 17 bases stayed unmatched. Germline V gene lookup returns CDR1 MRHNA and CDR2 SNTAGT. The CDR3 extends over 17 amino acids. The CDR3 here is CATLSRDSLLSNYGYTF. CDR3 sequence (DNA): TGTGCCACCCTTAGTCGGGACAGCTTACTTTCTAACTATGGCTACACCTTC.

Ten or more counts support this clonotype. This sequence joins TRBV20-1 and TRBJ2-2; TRBD2 agrees at 10 bases. This CDR3 region has 16 residues. With 3 bases clipped from V and 5 bases from J, the junction kept 9 bases outside the gene matches. Looked up from germline, CDR1 is DFQATT and CDR2 is SNEGSKA (reference sequence). For the CDR3, the DNA is TGCAGTGCTAGTCGTGGGACTAGCGCGAGAACCGGGGAGCTGTTTTTT. Translating gives CSASRGTSARTGELFF.

This clonotype was observed at least ten times. V usage is TRBV11-2 and J usage is TRBJ2-5; 8 bases are shared with TRBD1. Looked up from germline, CDR1 is SGHAT and CDR2 is FQNNGV. Losses at the gene ends were 1 base for V and 4 bases for J; bases not matched to a gene: 8. The CDR3 sequence is 16 residues long. Written as DNA, the CDR3 is TGTGCCAGCAGCTTAGGCCGACAGGGGTGGGGAGAGACCCAGTACTTC. This translates into CASSLGRQGWGETQYF.

A few counts support this clonotype. The J gene is TRBJ1-5, the V gene TRBV30; D call uncertain. CDR1 and CDR2 (germline): GTSNPN, SVGIG (reference sequence). The CDR3 is made up of 13 amino acids. Deletions cut 6 bases from V and 0 bases from J, with 9 bases between. This chain's CDR3 is CACAAGSNQPQHF. For the CDR3, the DNA is TGTGCCTGCGCGGCAGGTAGCAATCAGCCCCAGCATTTT.

The chain has TRBV3-1 and TRBJ2-1; D is perhaps TRBD2 (5 bases). The CDR3 consists of 16 residues. Trimming left V 5 bases short and J 5 bases short, with 19 bases between. CDR1 is LGHDT, CDR2 YNNKEL, per germline (reference sequence). The DNA of the CDR3 is TGTGCCAGCAGCTCCAAGGGTCTAGCTTCGGACAATGAGCAGTTCTTC. This codes for CASSSKGLASDNEQFF.

There are many counts of this clonotype. This sequence joins TRBV7-2 and TRBJ2-1; no definite D call. The CDR3 length is 12 residues. V was cut by 6 bases and J by 13 bases, with 16 bases left in between. Germline loops: CDR1 SGHTA, CDR2 FQGNSA. The DNA for the CDR3 is TGTGCCAGCAGTCCCGATAGAGTCGGCCAGTTCTTC. This codes for CASSPDRVGQFF.

The V gene is TRBV20-1, the J gene TRBJ2-7; D is undetermined. The length of the CDR3 is 12 residues. CDR1 and CDR2 from the germline V gene are DFQATT and SNEGSKA (reference sequence). Trimming left V 6 bases short and J 2 bases short, with 11 bases between. CDR3 residues: CSAALRAYEQYF. The CDR3 DNA follows: TGCAGTGCAGCCCTTCGTGCCTACGAGCAGTACTTC.

As to this clonotype: Since a much larger clone is just one base distant, this may be a read error. The V and J genes are TRBV15 and TRBJ2-7; D remains unclear. Per germline, CDR1 LNHNV and CDR2 YYDKDF (reference sequence). This CDR3 is 12 amino acids long. CDR3 in DNA: TGTGCCACCAGCAGGGCGCTAGACGAGCAGCACTTC. Translating gives CATSRALDEQHF.

The rearrangement links TRBV18 to TRBJ2-1, with 9 bases identical to TRBD2. Germline CDR1 KGHSH, CDR2 LQKENI. V trimming: 6 bases; J trimming: 0 bases; junction bases outside the gene matches: 3. This CDR3 has 15 amino acids. The CDR3 DNA sequence: TGTGCCAGCTCCCGTAGCGGGAGCTCCTACAATGAGCAGTTCTTC. It is translated as CASSRSGSSYNEQFF.

Many counts were recorded for this clonotype. The rearrangement joins TRBV7-8 to TRBJ2-7; D gene ambiguous. The germline V gene encodes CDR1 SGHVS and CDR2 FQNEAQ. Trimming shortened V by 3 bases and J by 3 bases, and 3 bases separated the two germline ends. The CDR3 extends over 11 amino acids. This CDR3 is CASSFDYEQYF. CDR3 DNA: TGTGCCAGCAGCTTCGACTACGAGCAGTACTTC.

This clonotype is labeled medium-sized. The rearrangement links TRBV20-1 to TRBJ2-1, with D perhaps TRBD1 or TRBD2 (5 bases each). In germline, CDR1 is DFQATT, CDR2 SNEGSKA (reference sequence). The V end lost 6 bases, the J end lost 4 bases, and 13 bases lay between the germline ends. CDR3 size: 13 residues. The chain's CDR3 is CSAPRDGYNEQFF. CDR3 in DNA: TGCAGTGCGCCCCGGGACGGGTACAATGAGCAGTTCTTC.

This clonotype was detected many times. The V and J genes are TRBV20-1 and TRBJ1-1; D possibly corresponds to TRBD1 (6 bases). The ends were cut back, 5 bases at V and 1 base at J, with 20 bases in the middle. Germline V gene lookup returns CDR1 DFQATT and CDR2 SNEGSKA (reference sequence). The CDR3 totals 16 residues. Here the CDR3 reads CSASDRNKGRNTEAFF. CDR3 bases: TGCAGTGCTTCAGACAGGAACAAGGGTCGGAACACTGAAGCTTTCTTT.